This T cell receptor (beta chain) was found in a study of T cell responses to AZD1222 COVID-19 vaccine. The CDR3 is made up of 19 amino acids. CDR1 SGHVS and CDR2 FNYEAQ come from the germline V gene. The V gene end was trimmed by 4 bases and the J gene end by 2 bases; junction bases not matched to a gene: 17. Here immunoSEQ multiplex PCR was the method, and the copy in TCRdb shows in-frame clones only, minus some. In the table there are some 120,000 clones, more than 85% of which are singletons. The receptor's source is an adult in good health. Sample: peripheral blood, taken on day 0 of AZD1222 vaccination. The rearrangement uses TRBV7-6 and TRBJ2-5, with 9 bases identical to TRBD2. CDR3 protein: CASSSIRAGASGEQETQYF. The CDR3 nucleotides read TGTGCCAGCAGCTCAATCAGGGCGGGCGCTAGCGGGGAACAAGAGACCCAGTACTTC.